This T cell receptor beta chain was captured in a study of blood T cell dynamics during melanoma immunotherapy. Whole-study results and caveats: PBMC repertoires of eventual disease-control patients split at W3 into clonality or diversity gains.

Generated by immunoSEQ multiplex PCR, the TCRdb table keeps only in-frame clones and is missing some. This sample yields 25,000 to 30,000 clones, of which roughly 84% are seen a single time; around a tenth belongs to the top ten. This clone has a single count. Its antigen is not known. As to time point: week 3, after first cycle of checkpoint inhibitor. The CDR3 spans 12 residues. The V gene lost 3 bases and the J gene lost 8 bases, with 10 bases spanning the gap. Germline CDR1 and CDR2: SGHNT and YYREEE (reference sequence). This chain uses TRBV5-4 with TRBJ2-3, with D possibly TRBD2 on 6 matching bases. The material was blood, obtained from a patient treated with checkpoint blockade. This TCR derives from a human donor with melanoma. CDR3 in DNA: TGTGCCAGCAGCTGGGAGGTTGGTACGCAGTATTTT. It specifies CASSWEVGTQYF. The full variable domain, completed using reference TRBV5-4 and TRBJ2-3, is ETGVTQSPTHLIKTRGQQVTLRCSSQSGHNTVSWYQQALGQGPQFIFQYYREEENGRGNFPPRFSGLQFPNYSSELNVNALELDDSALYLCASSWEVGTQYFGPGTRLTVL.